This entry features one T cell receptor beta chain sequence. This entry is derived from a study of blood T cell repertoires in COVID-19. Whole-study context: Collection of acute and convalescent COVID-19 samples took place in the United States, Italy and Spain. PBMCs, B-cell-depleted T cells, or T cells provided the cDNA or gDNA that made up the material.

Recruits, aged roughly 18 to 89 years, lived in some 25 US areas. Symptom resolution, clearance, or two negative PCRs marked donors in Cohort 3 as recovered. Some clones are missing from TCRdb's copy, which holds only in-frame ones; the method was immunoSEQ multiplex PCR. In the table there are 110,000 to 150,000 clones, 85% to 90% of which are singletons. The V segment lost 6 bases and the J segment 5 bases; nucleotides outside the gene matches: 9. This CDR3 has 14 residues. Germline CDR1 and CDR2: MDHEN and SYDVKM. This sequence was found in a man in his sixties who had recovered from COVID-19. This chain links TRBV28 with TRBJ1-2, with 7 bases matching TRBD1. Material: PBMCs or T cells enriched from blood (not recorded which). CDR3 residues: CASRHGQAPYGYTF. CDR3 in DNA: TGTGCCAGCAGACACGGACAGGCCCCTTATGGCTACACCTTC.